The clone carrying this T cell receptor beta chain was observed many times. Its matching antigen is unknown. CDR3 length: 13 residues. V lost 4 bases and J lost 3, with 12 bases in between. Germline loops: CDR1 DFQATT, CDR2 SNEGSKA (reference sequence). Unique molecular identifiers were present on cDNA, and template switching added a universal primer site. TCRdb independently ran MiXCR on the 5' RACE reads; one entry per CDR3 protein. Of roughly 710,000 distinct CDR3 sequences listed, roughly 6% are singletons. This sample is part of a study of identical twins. General observations from the study: Fewer insertions marked abundant cord blood beta clonotypes; young adult naive trended weakly, memory not at all. Out-of-frame alpha sequences shared between twins exhibited an excess of low generation probability. Findings came from cross-sectional statistics, without long-term follow-up of donors.

The V gene is TRBV20-1, the J gene TRBJ1-2, with a tentative D call TRBD1 (5 bases). The sequence derives from a man younger than 35 in good health. The sample consisted of naive T cells sorted from blood. The CDR3 DNA sequence: TGCAGTGCTACTAAGCAGGGCGACTATGGCTACACCTTC. This translates into CSATKQGDYGYTF.